This T cell receptor beta chain was obtained from a study of blood T cell repertoires in COVID-19 (TCRdb year 2020). The study in broad terms: Samples from collaborators originated in the United States, Italy and Spain and spanned both the acute and convalescent phases of COVID-19. Where available, HLA class I and class II types were obtained from metadata supplied by the sample provider rather than from assay-based typing. Nearly every sample came with metadata listing a de-identified subject ID, COVID-19 status, age in years and sex. Subjects who had been exposed to COVID-19, were actively infected with it, or had recovered from it provided the deeply sampled blood TCRbeta repertoires that made up the dataset. A freely available public database, intended as a resource for researchers studying the immune response to SARS-CoV-2, is where the repertoires were released. The material from the prospective study consisted of cDNA or gDNA derived from T cells, B-cell-depleted T cells, or PBMCs. Samples came from the ongoing ImmuneRACE study (first 160 participants) plus 1,254 subjects from 6 global collaborators.

The germline V gene (reference sequence) provides CDR1 LNHDA and CDR2 SQIVND. V is cut by 7 bases and J by 8 bases, and the space between the germline ends is 17 bases. From cysteine to phenylalanine, the CDR3 is 14 amino acids long. Of all the DNA, just the CDR3 is kept, 42 bases in frame from base 1. Worth noting for this clone: Its cognate antigen has yet to be identified. Per-base quality was not reported, and no clone a single base away is much larger than it.

TCRbeta CDR3 regions were amplified from genomic DNA using the immunoSEQ Assay, a bias-controlled multiplex PCR. As for how the authors treated the data: Within the assay, amplification of reference gene primers was used to estimate how many nucleated cells each sample contained. To quantify the absolute abundance of each unique TCRbeta CDR3 rearrangement, sequence reads were collapsed and filtered. For each sample, productive Simpson clonality was calculated as the square root of Simpson's diversity index across productive rearrangements. Drawn from immuneACCESS, this table holds only the in-frame rearrangements with V and J called that TCRdb kept. Clones are partly lost; checked studies trace under half to an unresolved V gene and leave the rest unexplained. That table furnishes V, J and clone size, whereas the DNA furnished D and trimming. This sample is represented by 65,000 to 95,000 clones; 60% to 85% of them were singletons. The ten largest account for more than 15% of the sample.

The collaborating institutions used their own protocols to collect whole blood in K2EDTA tubes. For TCRbeta analysis, collaborators shipped samples in one of three forms: frozen whole blood, isolated PBMCs, or DNA extracted from either of those sample types. Overall results and qualifications from the work: Clinical and demographic metadata were provided uncurated, with the amount varying by source and participant.

The TCR originated in a human donor in a cohort sampled during active COVID-19. The source material was peripheral blood. Here the chain combines TRBV19 and TRBJ1-4; TRBD1 is possibly the D segment (5 matching bases). The DNA is TGTGCCAGTACCGACAGCGGGCTTTTCGAAAAACTGTTTTTT. The translation is CASTDSGLFEKLFF.